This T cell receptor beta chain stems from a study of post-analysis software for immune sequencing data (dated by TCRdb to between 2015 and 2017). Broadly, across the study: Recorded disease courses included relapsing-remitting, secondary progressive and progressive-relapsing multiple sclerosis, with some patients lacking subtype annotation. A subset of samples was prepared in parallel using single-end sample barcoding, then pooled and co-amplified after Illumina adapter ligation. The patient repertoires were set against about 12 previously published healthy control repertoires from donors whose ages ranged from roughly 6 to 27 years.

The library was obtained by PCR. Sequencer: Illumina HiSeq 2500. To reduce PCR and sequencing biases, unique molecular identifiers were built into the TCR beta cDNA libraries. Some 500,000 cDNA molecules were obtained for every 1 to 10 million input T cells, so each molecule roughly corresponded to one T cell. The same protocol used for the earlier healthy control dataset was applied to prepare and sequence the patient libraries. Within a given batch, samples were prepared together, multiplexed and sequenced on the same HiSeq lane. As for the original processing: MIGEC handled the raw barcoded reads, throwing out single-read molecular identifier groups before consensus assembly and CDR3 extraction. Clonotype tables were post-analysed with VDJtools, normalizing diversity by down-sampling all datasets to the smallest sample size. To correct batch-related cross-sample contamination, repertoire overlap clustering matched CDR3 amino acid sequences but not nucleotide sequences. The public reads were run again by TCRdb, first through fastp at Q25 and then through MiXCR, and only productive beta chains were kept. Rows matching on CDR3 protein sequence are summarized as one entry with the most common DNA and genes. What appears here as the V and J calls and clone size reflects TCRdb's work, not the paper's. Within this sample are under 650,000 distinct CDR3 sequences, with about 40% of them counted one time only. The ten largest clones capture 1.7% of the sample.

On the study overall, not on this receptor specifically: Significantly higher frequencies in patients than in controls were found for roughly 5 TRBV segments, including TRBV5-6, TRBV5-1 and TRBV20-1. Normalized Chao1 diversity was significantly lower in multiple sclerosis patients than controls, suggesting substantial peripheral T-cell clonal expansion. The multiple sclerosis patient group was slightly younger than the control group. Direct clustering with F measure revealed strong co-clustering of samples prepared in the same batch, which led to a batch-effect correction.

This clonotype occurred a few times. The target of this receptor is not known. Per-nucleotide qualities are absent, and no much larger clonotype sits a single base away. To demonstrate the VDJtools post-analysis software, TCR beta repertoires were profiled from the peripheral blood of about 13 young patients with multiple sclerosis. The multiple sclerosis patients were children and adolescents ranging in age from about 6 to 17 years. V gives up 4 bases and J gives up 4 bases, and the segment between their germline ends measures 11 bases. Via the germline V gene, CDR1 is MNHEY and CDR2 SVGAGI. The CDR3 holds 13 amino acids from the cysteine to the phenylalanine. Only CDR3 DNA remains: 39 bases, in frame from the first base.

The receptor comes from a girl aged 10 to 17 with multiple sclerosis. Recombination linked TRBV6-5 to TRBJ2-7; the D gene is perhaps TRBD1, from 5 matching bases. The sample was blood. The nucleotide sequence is TGTGCCAGCAGTTCCTCGACAGAGTACGAGCAGTACTTC. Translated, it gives CASSSSTEYEQYF.